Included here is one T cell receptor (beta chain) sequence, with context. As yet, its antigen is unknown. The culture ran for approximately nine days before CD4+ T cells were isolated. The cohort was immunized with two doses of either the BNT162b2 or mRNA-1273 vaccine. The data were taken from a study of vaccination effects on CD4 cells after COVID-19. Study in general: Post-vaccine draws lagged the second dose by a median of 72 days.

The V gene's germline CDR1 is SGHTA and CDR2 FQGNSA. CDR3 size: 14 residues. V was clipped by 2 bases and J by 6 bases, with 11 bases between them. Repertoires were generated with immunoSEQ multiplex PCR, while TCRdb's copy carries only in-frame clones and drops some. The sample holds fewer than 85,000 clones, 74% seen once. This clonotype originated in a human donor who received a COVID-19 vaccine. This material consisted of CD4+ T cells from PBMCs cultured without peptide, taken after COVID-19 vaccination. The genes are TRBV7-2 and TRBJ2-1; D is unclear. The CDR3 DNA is TGTGCCAGCAGCTTAACCGCGGCGGTCAATGAGCAGTTCTTC. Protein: CASSLTAAVNEQFF.